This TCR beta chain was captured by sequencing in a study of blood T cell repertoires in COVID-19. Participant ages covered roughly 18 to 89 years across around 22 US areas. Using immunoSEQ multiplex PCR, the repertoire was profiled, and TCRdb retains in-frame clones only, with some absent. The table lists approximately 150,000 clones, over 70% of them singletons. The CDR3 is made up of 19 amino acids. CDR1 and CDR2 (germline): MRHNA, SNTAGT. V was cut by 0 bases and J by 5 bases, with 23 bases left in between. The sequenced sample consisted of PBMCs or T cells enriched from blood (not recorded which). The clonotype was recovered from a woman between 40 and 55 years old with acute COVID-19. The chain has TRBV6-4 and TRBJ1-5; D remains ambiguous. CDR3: CASSDSKRVWDRPYQPQHF. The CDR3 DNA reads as TGTGCCAGCAGTGACTCGAAGCGGGTCTGGGATAGGCCATATCAGCCCCAGCATTTT.